A single sample is the source of the 9 T cell receptor beta chains below, sequenced in a study of OX40 agonist ivuxolimab in advanced cancers. Clones were sequenced by immunoSEQ multiplex PCR, and TCRdb holds only the in-frame ones, with some missing. Of about 69,000 clones listed, approximately 89% were seen once; the top ten hold approximately 0.3%. The input for sequencing was CD4+ or CD8+ T cells sorted from blood, taken in a trial of the OX40 agonist ivuxolimab. The receptor source for this set is an adult with an advanced solid tumor such as melanoma, head and neck, liver or kidney cancer.

The chain uses TRBV28 and TRBJ2-1; 9 bases are shared with TRBD2. Germline loops: CDR1 MDHEN, CDR2 SYDVKM. This CDR3 is built from 15 residues. J lost 3 bases, V lost 0 bases, and 0 bases had no gene match. The CDR3 DNA follows: TGTGCCAGCAGTTTATGGCGGGAGGGCTACAATGAGCAGTTCTTC. Its translation: CASSLWREGYNEQFF.

This sequence joins TRBV2 and TRBJ1-5; D gene uncertain. This CDR3 spans 15 amino acids. V was shortened by 8 bases and J by 1 base, with 15 bases between the two germline ends. CDR1 is SNHLY, CDR2 FYNNEI, per germline. The CDR3 DNA reads TGTGCCAGCCAGCCCGACCCGGGGAGCAATCAGCCCCAGCATTTT. Encoded protein: CASQPDPGSNQPQHF.

J is TRBJ1-1 and V is TRBV5-4; TRBD1 matches at 7 bases. This CDR3 is built from 14 residues. CDR1 is SGHNT, CDR2 YYREEE, per germline (reference sequence). V lost 4 bases to trimming and J lost 0 bases; unmatched junction nucleotides: 3. The CDR3 nucleotides read TGTGCCAGCAGCAAGACAGGGTTGAACACTGAAGCTTTCTTT. Its protein product is CASSKTGLNTEAFF. The full variable domain, its missing parts supplied by reference TRBV5-4 and TRBJ1-1, is ETGVTQSPTHLIKTRGQQVTLRCSSQSGHNTVSWYQQALGQGPQFIFQYYREEENGRGNFPPRFSGLQFPNYSSELNVNALELDDSALYLCASSKTGLNTEAFFGQGTRLTVV.

The chain combines TRBV6-1 with TRBJ2-2, with D uncertain. Per the germline V gene, CDR1 is MNHNS and CDR2 is SASEGT. The CDR3 extends over 14 amino acids. Trimming shortened V by 6 bases and J by 2 bases, and 10 bases separated the two germline ends. DNA of the CDR3: TGTGCCAGCAGACAACAGAAAAACACCGGGGAGCTGTTTTTT. Protein product: CASRQQKNTGELFF.

V is TRBV19 and J is TRBJ1-1; a weak D match, TRBD1 (5 bases). V gave up 3 bases and J gave up 4 bases, with 15 bases separating them. The CDR3 extends over 15 amino acids. Germline assignment: CDR1 LNHDA and CDR2 SQIVND (reference sequence). This CDR3 reads CASSMWGVISTEAFF. For the CDR3, the DNA is TGTGCCAGTAGTATGTGGGGGGTAATTAGCACTGAAGCTTTCTTT.

The sample holds one count of this clone. The CDR3 loop reads CASSTLQLRGSGANVLTF. The DNA of the CDR3 is TGTGCCAGTAGTACACTACAATTAAGGGGCTCTGGGGCCAACGTCCTGACTTTC. The rearrangement joins TRBV19 to TRBJ2-6; tentatively, D is TRBD1 (5 bases). The CDR3 covers 18 residues. The germline V and J ends were trimmed by 4 bases and 0 bases, with 16 bases remaining between them. CDR1 and CDR2 from the germline V gene are LNHDA and SQIVND (reference sequence).

The chain has TRBV28 and TRBJ1-1, with D possibly TRBD1 on 6 matching bases. The CDR3 runs to 14 residues. Trimming pared 6 bases from V and 5 bases from J, leaving 16 bases between. Germline lookup yields CDR1 MDHEN and CDR2 SYDVKM. The CDR3 region has the DNA TGTGCCAGCAGCCCCCCGGGGGGCGGGACTGAAGCTTTCTTT. Translation gives CASSPPGGGTEAFF. Full variable domain (outside the CDR3, taken from reference TRBV28 and TRBJ1-1): DVKVTQSSRYLVKRTGEKVFLECVQDMDHENMFWYRQDPGLGLRLIYFSYDVKMKEKGDIPEGYSVSREKKERFSLILESASTNQTSMYLCASSPPGGGTEAFFGQGTRLTVV.

This clone has a handful of counts. CDR3 nucleotides: TGTGCCAGCACTTCCCCAGTCTTCGAGTACGAGCAGTACTTC. Encoded protein: CASTSPVFEYEQYF. The V gene is TRBV2, the J gene TRBJ2-7; the D is unclear. CDR3 length: 14 residues. V lost 7 bases, J lost 4 bases, and 17 bases lay in between. Germline loops: CDR1 SNHLY, CDR2 FYNNEI.

The chain recombines TRBV7-9 with TRBJ2-1; D ambiguous. From germline, CDR1 is SEHNR and CDR2 FQNEAQ (reference sequence). Between the trimmed V and J ends, which lost 5 bases and 7 bases, there was a span of 12 bases. This CDR3 has 13 residues. The CDR3 loop is CASSAQSQNEQFF. CDR3 DNA: TGTGCCAGCAGCGCCCAATCCCAGAATGAGCAGTTCTTC.